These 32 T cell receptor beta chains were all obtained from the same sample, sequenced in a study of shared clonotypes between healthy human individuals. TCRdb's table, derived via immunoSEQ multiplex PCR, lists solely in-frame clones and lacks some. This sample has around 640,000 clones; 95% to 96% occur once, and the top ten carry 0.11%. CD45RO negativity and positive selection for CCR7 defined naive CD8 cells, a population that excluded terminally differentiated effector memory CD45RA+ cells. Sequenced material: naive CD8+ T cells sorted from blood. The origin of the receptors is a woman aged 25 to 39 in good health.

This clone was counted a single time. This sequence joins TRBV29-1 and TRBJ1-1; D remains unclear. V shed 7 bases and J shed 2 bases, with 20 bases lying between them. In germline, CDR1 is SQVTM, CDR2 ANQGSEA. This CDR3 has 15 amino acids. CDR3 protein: CSAYGRVNLNTEAFF. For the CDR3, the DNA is TGCAGCGCGTACGGTCGGGTGAATTTAAACACTGAAGCTTTCTTT.

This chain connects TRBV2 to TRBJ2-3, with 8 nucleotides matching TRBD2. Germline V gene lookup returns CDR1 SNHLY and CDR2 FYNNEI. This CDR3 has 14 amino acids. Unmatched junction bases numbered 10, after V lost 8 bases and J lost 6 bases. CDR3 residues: CASRASGRSDTQYF. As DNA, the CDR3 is TGTGCCAGCCGGGCCAGCGGGAGATCGGATACGCAGTATTTT.

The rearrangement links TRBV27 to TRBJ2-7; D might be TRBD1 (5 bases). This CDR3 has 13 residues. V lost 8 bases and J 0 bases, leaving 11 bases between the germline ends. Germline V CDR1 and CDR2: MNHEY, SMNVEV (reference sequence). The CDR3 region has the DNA TGTGCCAGCGTTGGGGCGAGCTCCTACGAGCAGTACTTC. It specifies CASVGASSYEQYF.

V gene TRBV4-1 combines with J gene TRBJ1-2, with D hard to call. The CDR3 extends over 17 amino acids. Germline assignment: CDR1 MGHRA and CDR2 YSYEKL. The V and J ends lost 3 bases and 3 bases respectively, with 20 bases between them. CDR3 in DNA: TGCGCCAGCAGCCATTGGGAGGTAACAGCTATGGACTATGGCTACACCTTC. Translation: CASSHWEVTAMDYGYTF.

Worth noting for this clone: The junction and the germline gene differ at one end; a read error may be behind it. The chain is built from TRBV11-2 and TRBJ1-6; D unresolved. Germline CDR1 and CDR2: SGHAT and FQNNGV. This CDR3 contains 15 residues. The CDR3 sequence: CASSVEARQNSPLHF. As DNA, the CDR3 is TGTGCCAGCAGCGTAGAAGCCAGGCAGAATTCACCCCTCCACTTT.

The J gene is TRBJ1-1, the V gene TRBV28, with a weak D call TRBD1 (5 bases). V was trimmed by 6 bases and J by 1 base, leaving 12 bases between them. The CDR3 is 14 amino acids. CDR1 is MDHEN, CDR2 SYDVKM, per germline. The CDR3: CASRGRGRNTEAFF. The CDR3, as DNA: TGTGCCAGCAGGGGGAGGGGACGGAACACTGAAGCTTTCTTT.

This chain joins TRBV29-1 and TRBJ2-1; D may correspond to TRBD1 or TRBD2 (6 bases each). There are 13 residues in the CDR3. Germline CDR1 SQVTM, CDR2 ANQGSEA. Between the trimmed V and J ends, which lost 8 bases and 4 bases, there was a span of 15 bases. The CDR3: CSTRGGTYNEQFF. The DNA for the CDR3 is TGCAGCACCCGAGGGGGGACTTACAATGAGCAGTTCTTC.

The DNA for the CDR3 is TGTGCCAGCAGTGATCGGGACAGCTCTGCTGGGGCCAACGTCCTGACTTTC. Protein: CASSDRDSSAGANVLTF. The J gene is TRBJ2-6, the V gene TRBV25-1, with 7 nucleotides matching TRBD1. The CDR3 runs to 17 residues. The V and J ends lost 3 bases and 2 bases, in that order; junction bases with no gene match: 7. CDR1 is MGHDK and CDR2 is SYGVNS in the germline V gene.

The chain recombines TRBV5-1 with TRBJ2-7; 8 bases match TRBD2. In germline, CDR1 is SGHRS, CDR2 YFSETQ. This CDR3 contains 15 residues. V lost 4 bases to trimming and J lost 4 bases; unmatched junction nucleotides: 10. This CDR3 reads CASSGGGLGFYEQYF. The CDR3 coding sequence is TGCGCCAGCAGCGGAGGGGGACTAGGGTTTTACGAGCAGTACTTC.

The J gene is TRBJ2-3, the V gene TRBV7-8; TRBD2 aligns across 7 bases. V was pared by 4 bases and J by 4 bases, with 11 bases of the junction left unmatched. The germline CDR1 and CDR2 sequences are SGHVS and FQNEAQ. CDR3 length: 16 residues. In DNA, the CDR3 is TGTGCCAGCAGCTATGGACTAGTCAGCGTCCCAGATACGCAGTATTTT. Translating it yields CASSYGLVSVPDTQYF.

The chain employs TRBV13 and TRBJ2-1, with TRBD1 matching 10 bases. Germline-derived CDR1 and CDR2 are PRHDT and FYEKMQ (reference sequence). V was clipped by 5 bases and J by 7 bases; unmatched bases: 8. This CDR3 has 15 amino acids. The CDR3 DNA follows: TGTGCCAGCAGCAGGTGGACAGGGGGTAAGAATGAGCAGTTCTTC. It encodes CASSRWTGGKNEQFF.

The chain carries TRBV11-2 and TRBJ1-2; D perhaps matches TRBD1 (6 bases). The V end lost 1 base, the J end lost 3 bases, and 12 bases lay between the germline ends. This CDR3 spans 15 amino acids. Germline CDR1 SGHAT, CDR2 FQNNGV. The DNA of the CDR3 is TGTGCCAGCAGCTTAGTCCCAGGGGATGACTATGGCTACACCTTC. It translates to CASSLVPGDDYGYTF. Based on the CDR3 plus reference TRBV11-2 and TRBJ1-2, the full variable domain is EAGVAQSPRYKIIEKRQSVAFWCNPISGHATLYWYQQILGQGPKLLIQFQNNGVVDDSQLPKDRFSAERLKGVDSTLKIQPAKLEDSAVYLCASSLVPGDDYGYTFGSGTRLTVV.

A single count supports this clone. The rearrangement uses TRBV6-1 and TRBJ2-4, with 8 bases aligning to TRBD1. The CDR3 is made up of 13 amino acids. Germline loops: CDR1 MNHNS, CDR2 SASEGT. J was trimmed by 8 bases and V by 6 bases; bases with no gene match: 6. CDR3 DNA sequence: TGTGCCAGCAGGACGGACAGGGCTGACATTCAGTACTTC. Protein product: CASRTDRADIQYF.

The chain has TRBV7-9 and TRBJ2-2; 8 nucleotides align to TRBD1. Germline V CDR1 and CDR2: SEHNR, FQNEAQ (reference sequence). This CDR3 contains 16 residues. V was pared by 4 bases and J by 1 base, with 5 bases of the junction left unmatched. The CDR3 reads CASSSRDRLNTGELFF. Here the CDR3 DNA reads TGTGCCAGCAGCTCCAGGGACAGGTTGAACACCGGGGAGCTGTTTTTT.

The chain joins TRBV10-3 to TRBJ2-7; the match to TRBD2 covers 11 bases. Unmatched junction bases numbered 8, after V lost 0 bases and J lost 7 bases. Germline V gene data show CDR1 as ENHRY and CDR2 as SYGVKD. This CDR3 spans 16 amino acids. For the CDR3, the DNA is TGTGCCATCAGTGAGTCAGAGGGACTAGCGGCCAGGGAGCAGTACTTC. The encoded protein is CAISESEGLAAREQYF.

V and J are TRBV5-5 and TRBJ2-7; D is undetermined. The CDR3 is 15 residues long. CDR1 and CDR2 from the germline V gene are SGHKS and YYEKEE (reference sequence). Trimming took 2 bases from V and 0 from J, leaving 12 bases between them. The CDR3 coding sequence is TGTGCCAGCAGCTTAGAGGCAGGTAGCTCCTACGAGCAGTACTTC. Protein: CASSLEAGSSYEQYF.

DNA of the CDR3: TGTGCCAGCAGCCGGGACGGTATTGAAGCTTTCTTT. Protein: CASSRDGIEAFF. The V and J genes are TRBV5-6 and TRBJ1-1; weak D call: TRBD1 (5 bases). The CDR3 is 12 residues long. V was trimmed by 4 bases and J by 7 bases, leaving 11 bases between them. Germline V gene lookup returns CDR1 SGHDT and CDR2 YYEEEE.

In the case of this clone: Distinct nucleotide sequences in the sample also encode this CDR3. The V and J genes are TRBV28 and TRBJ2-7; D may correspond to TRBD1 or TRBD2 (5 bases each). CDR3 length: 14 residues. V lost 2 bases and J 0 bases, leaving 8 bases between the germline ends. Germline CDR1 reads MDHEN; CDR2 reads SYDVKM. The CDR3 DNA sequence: TGTGCCAGCAGTTTAGCCGGGACCTCCTACGAGCAGTACTTC. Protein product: CASSLAGTSYEQYF.

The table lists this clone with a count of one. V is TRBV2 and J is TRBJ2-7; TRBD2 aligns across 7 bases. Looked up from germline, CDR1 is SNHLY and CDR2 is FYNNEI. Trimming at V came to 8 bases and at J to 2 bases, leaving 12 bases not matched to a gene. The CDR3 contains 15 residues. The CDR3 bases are TGTGCCAGCGAGGGAGGGTGGGGGAGAGCCTACGAGCAGTACTTC. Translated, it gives CASEGGWGRAYEQYF.

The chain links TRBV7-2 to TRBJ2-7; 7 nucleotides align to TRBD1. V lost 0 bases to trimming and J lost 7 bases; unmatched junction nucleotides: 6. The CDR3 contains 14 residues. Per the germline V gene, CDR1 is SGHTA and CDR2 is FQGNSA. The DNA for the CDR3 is TGTGCCAGCAGCTTAGCCAGGGGGTCACGAGAGCAGTACTTC. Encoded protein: CASSLARGSREQYF.

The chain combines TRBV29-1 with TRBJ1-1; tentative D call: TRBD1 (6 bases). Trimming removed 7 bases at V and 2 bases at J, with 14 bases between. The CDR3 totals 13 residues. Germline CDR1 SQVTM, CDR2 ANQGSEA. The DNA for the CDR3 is TGCAGCGCCGGTGGGACAACCAACACTGAAGCTTTCTTT. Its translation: CSAGGTTNTEAFF.

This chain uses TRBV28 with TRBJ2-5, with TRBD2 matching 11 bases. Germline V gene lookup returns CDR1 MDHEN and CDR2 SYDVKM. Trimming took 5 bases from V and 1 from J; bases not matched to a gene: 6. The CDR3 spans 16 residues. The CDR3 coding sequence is TGTGCCAGCAGTCGATCCGGGACTAGCGGCCAAGAGACCCAGTACTTC. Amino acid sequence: CASSRSGTSGQETQYF.

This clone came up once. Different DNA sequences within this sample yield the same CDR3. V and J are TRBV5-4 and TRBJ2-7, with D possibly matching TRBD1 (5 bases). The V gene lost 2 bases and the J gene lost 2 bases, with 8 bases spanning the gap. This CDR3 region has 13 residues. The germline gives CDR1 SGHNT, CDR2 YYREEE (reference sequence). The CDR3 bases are TGTGCCAGCAGCTTATGGGGCGCCTACGAGCAGTACTTC. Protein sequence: CASSLWGAYEQYF.

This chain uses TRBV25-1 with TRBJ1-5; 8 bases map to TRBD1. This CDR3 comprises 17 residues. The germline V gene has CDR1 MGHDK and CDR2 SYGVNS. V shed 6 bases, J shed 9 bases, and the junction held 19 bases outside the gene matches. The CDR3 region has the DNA TGTGCCAGCAGCCTACGACCGAAAGGACAGGGTCTTTGGCCCCAGCATTTT. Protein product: CASSLRPKGQGLWPQHF.

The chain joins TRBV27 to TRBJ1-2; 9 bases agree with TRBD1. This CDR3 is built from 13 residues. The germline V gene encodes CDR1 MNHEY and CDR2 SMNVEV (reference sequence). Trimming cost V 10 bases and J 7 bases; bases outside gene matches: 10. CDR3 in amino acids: CATRDRDRSGYTF. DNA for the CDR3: TGTGCCACCCGGGACAGGGACAGATCTGGCTACACCTTC.

In nucleotides, the CDR3 is TGTGCCAGCAGGGGCTGGACAGCATTCTCCTACGAGCAGTACTTC. It is translated as CASRGWTAFSYEQYF. V usage is TRBV28 and J usage is TRBJ2-7; possibly TRBD1 for D (6 bases). This CDR3 is 15 amino acids long. V was trimmed by 6 bases and J by 0 bases, leaving 15 bases between them. From germline, CDR1 is MDHEN and CDR2 SYDVKM.

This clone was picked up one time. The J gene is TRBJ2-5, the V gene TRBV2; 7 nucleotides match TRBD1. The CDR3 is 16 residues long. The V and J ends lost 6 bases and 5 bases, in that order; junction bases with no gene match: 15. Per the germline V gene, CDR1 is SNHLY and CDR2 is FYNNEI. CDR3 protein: CASSTTGVIFVETQYF. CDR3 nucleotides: TGTGCCAGCAGCACAACAGGGGTCATTTTTGTGGAGACCCAGTACTTC.

This CDR3 reads CASSLIPTDTQYF. The CDR3 nucleotides are TGTGCCAGCAGCCTAATTCCCACAGATACGCAGTATTTT. The V and J genes are TRBV9 and TRBJ2-3, with D hard to call. There are 13 residues in the CDR3. Per the germline V gene, CDR1 is SGDLS and CDR2 is YYNGEE. V gave up 4 bases and J gave up 2 bases, with 8 bases separating them.

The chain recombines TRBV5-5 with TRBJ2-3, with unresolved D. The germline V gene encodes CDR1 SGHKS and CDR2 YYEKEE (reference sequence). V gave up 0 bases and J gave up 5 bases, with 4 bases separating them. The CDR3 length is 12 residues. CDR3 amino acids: CASSLGQDTQYF. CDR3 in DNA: TGTGCCAGCAGCTTGGGCCAAGATACGCAGTATTTT.

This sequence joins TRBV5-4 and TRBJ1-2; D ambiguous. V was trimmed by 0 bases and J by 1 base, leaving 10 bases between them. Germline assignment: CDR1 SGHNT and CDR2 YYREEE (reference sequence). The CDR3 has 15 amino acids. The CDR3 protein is CASSLVMSDNYGYTF. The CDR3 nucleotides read TGTGCCAGCAGCTTGGTTATGAGCGATAACTATGGCTACACCTTC.

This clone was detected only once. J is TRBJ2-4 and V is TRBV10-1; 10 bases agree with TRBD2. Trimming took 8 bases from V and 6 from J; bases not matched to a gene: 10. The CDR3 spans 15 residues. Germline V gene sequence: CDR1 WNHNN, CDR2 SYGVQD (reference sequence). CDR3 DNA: TGCGCCAGCCACGAGAGAGCGGGAGGGCTAAACATTCAGTACTTC. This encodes CASHERAGGLNIQYF.

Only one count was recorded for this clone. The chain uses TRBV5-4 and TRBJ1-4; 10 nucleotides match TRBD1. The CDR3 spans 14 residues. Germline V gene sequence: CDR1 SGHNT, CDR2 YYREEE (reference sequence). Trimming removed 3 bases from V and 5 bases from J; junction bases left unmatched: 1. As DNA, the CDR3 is TGTGCCAGCAGCTCGGACAGGGGGAATGAAAAACTGTTTTTT. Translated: CASSSDRGNEKLFF.